This T cell receptor beta chain was identified in a study of T cells in Graves' hyperthyroidism and ophthalmopathy. Study-wide results and caveats: Blood also held most thyroid clonotypes expanded beyond 0.001.

RNA transcripts yielded amplified TCR beta CDR3 regions. HTBI primers drove first-round RT-PCR of the TCR CDR3. TCRdb used MiXCR to reprocess the multiplex PCR reads, holding one entry per CDR3 protein. Here the sample spans approximately 34,000 distinct CDR3 sequences, around 50% being singletons. This clonotype was seen ten or more times. Its antigen remains unknown. CDR3 length equals 15 residues. Per the germline V gene, CDR1 is PRHDT and CDR2 is FYEKMQ (reference sequence). The V end was cut by 3 bases, the J end by 2 bases, with 14 bases between. The chain is built from TRBV13 and TRBJ2-7, with D possibly being TRBD2 (5 bases). This sequence originates from a woman between 40 and 50 years old with Graves' ophthalmopathy. Sequenced material: blood. The CDR3 DNA reads as TGTGCCAGCAGCTTGTCCGGACTGGTAGCCTACGAGCAGTACTTC. This encodes CASSLSGLVAYEQYF.